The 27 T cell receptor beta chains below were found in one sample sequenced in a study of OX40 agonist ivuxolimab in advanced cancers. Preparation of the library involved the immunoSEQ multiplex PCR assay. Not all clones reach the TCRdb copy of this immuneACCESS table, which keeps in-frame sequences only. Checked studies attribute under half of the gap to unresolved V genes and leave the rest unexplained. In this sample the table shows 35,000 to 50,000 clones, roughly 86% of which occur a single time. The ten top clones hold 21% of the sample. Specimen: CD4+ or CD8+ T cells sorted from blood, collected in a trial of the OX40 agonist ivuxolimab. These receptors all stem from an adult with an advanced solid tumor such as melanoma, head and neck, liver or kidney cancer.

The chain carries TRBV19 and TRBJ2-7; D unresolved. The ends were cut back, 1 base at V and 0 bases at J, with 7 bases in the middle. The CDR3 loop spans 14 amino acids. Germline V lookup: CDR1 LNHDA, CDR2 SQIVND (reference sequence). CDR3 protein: CASSIGDRSYEQYF. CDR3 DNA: TGTGCCAGTAGTATAGGAGACCGCTCCTACGAGCAGTACTTC.

Written as DNA, the CDR3 is TGCGCCAGCAGCCAAGAGAGGGGTAAACCCCTCCACTTT. The encoded protein is CASSQERGKPLHF. V and J are TRBV4-1 and TRBJ1-6; weak D call: TRBD1 (5 bases). V dropped 0 bases and J dropped 12 bases, with 9 bases sitting between them. CDR3 length: 13 residues. Germline CDR1 reads MGHRA; CDR2 reads YSYEKL.

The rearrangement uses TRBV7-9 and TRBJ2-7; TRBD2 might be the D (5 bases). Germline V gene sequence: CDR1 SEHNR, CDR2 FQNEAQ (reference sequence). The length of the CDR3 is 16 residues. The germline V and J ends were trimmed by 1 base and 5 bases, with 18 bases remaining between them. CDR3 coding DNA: TGTGCCAGCAGCTTAGAGCGGCAGTCTATCAACGACGAGCAGTACTTC. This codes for CASSLERQSINDEQYF. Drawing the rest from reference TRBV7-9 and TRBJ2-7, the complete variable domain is DTGVSQNPRHKITKRGQNVTFRCDPISEHNRLYWYRQTLGQGPEFLTYFQNEAQLEKSRLLSDRFSAERPKGSFSTLEIQRTEQGDSAMYLCASSLERQSINDEQYFGPGTRLTVT.

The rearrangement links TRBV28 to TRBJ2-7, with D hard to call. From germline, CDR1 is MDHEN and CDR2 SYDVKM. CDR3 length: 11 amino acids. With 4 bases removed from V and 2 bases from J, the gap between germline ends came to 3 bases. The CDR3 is CASSSPYEQYF. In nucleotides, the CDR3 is TGTGCCAGCAGTTCGCCCTACGAGCAGTACTTC. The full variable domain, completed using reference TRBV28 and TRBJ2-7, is DVKVTQSSRYLVKRTGEKVFLECVQDMDHENMFWYRQDPGLGLRLIYFSYDVKMKEKGDIPEGYSVSREKKERFSLILESASTNQTSMYLCASSSPYEQYFGPGTRLTVT.

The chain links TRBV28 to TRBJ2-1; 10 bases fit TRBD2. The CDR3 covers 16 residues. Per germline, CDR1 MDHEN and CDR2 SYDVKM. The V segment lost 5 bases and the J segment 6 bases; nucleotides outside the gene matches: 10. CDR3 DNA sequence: TGTGCCAGCAGTGCTATGACTAGCGGGTTGGGCAATGAGCAGTTCTTC. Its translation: CASSAMTSGLGNEQFF.

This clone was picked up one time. CDR3 DNA: TGTGCCAGCAGTGACCTGGGCAGGGTAAAGGACACCGGGGAGCTGTTTTTT. Its translation: CASSDLGRVKDTGELFF. The chain couples TRBV25-1 to TRBJ2-2; possibly TRBD1 for D (5 bases). Germline CDR1 MGHDK, CDR2 SYGVNS. The CDR3 covers 17 residues. Trimming left V 3 bases short and J 3 bases short, with 17 bases between.

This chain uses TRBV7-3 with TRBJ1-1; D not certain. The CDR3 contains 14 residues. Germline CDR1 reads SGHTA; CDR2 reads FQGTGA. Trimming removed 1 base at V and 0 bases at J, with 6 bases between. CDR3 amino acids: CASSLRVLNTEAFF. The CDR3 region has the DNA TGTGCCAGCAGCTTAAGGGTCCTGAACACTGAAGCTTTCTTT.

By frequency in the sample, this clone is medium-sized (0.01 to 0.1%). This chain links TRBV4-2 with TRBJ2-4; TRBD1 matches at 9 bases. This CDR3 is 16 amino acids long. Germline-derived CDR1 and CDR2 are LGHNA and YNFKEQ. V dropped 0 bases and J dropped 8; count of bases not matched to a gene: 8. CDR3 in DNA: TGTGCCAGCAGCCAAGAAGAGGGACAGGGTATAGACATTCAGTACTTC. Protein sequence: CASSQEEGQGIDIQYF.

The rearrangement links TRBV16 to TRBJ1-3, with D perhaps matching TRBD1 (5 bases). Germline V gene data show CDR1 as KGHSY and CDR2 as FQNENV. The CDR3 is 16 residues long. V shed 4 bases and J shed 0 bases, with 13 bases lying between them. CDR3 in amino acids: CASSPFQGASGNTIYF. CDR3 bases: TGTGCCAGCAGCCCTTTTCAGGGAGCCTCTGGAAACACCATATATTTT.

CDR3 nucleotide sequence: TGCGCCAGCAGTGAGCCGGACGGCAATGAGCAGTTCTTC. Its translation: CASSEPDGNEQFF. This chain joins TRBV10-1 and TRBJ2-1; D is unclear. V was clipped by 2 bases and J by 6 bases, with 8 bases between them. The germline V gene encodes CDR1 WNHNN and CDR2 SYGVQD (reference sequence). This CDR3 is 13 amino acids long.

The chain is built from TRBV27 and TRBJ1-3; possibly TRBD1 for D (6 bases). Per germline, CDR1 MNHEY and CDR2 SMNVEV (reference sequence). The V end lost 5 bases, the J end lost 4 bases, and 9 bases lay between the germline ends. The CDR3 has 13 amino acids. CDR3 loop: CASSQGSGNTIYF. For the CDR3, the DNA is TGTGCCAGCAGTCAGGGGTCCGGAAACACCATATATTTT.

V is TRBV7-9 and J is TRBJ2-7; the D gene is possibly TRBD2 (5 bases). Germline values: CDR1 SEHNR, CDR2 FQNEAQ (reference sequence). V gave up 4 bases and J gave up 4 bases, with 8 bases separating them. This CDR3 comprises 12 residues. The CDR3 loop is CASSSGNYEQYF. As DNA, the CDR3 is TGTGCCAGCAGCTCCGGGAATTACGAGCAGTACTTC. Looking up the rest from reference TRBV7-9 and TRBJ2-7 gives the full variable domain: DTGVSQNPRHKITKRGQNVTFRCDPISEHNRLYWYRQTLGQGPEFLTYFQNEAQLEKSRLLSDRFSAERPKGSFSTLEIQRTEQGDSAMYLCASSSGNYEQYFGPGTRLTVT.

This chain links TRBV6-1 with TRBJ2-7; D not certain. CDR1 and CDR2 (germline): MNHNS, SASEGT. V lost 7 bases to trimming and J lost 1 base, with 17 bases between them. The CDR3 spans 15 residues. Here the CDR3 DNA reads TGTGCCAGCACCCGCAACCTACATTCTTCCTACGAGCAGTACTTC. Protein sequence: CASTRNLHSSYEQYF.

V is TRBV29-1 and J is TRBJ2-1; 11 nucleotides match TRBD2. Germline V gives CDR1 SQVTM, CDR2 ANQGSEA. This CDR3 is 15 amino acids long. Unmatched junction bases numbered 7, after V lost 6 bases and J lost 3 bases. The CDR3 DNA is TGCAGCGTGAAGATAGCGGGGGGGCACTACAATGAGCAGTTCTTC. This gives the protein CSVKIAGGHYNEQFF.

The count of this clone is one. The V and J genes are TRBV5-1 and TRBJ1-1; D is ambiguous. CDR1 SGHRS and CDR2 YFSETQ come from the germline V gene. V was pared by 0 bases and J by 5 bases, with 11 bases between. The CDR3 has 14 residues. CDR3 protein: CASSLDTLGTEAFF. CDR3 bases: TGCGCCAGCAGCTTGGATACACTGGGAACTGAAGCTTTCTTT.

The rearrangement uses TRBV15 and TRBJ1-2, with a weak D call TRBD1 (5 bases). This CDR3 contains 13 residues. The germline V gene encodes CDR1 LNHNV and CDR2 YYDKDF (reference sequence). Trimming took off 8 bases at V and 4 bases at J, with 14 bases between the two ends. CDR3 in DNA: TGTGCCACCTCCCAACAGGTCAGCTATGGCTACACCTTC. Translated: CATSQQVSYGYTF.

CDR3 loop: CASSEAGGALTEAFF. DNA for the CDR3: TGTGCCAGCAGTGAAGCGGGAGGGGCGTTGACTGAAGCTTTCTTT. This chain links TRBV13 with TRBJ1-1; D might be TRBD1 (5 bases). CDR3 length: 15 amino acids. The germline gives CDR1 PRHDT, CDR2 FYEKMQ (reference sequence). Between the trimmed V and J ends, which lost 6 bases and 5 bases, there was a span of 19 bases. Together with reference TRBV13 and TRBJ1-1, the CDR3 gives the full variable domain: AAGVIQSPRHLIKEKRETATLKCYPIPRHDTVYWYQQGPGQDPQFLISFYEKMQSDKGSIPDRFSAQQFSDYHSELNMSSLELGDSALYFCASSEAGGALTEAFFGQGTRLTVV.

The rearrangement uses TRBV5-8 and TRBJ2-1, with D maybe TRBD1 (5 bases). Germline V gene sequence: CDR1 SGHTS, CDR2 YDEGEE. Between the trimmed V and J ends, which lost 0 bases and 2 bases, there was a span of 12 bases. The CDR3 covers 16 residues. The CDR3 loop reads CASSLDAGKTYNEQFF. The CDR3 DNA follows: TGTGCCAGCAGCTTGGATGCAGGGAAGACCTACAATGAGCAGTTCTTC.

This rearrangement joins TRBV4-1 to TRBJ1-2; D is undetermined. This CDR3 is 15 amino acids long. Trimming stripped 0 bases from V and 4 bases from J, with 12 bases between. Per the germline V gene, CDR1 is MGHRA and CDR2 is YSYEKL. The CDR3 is CASSQDLMLSYGYTF. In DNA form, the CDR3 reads TGCGCCAGCAGCCAAGATTTAATGTTGTCCTATGGCTACACCTTC.

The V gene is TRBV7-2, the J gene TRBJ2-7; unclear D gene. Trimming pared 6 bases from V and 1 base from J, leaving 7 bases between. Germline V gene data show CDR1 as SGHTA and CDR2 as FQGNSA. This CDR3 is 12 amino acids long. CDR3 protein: CASSFTSYEQYF. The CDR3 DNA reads TGTGCCAGCAGTTTTACTTCCTACGAGCAGTACTTC. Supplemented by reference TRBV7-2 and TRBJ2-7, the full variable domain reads GAGVSQSPSNKVTEKGKDVELRCDPISGHTALYWYRQSLGQGLEFLIYFQGNSAPDKSGLPSDRFSAERTGGSVSTLTIQRTQQEDSAVYLCASSFTSYEQYFGPGTRLTVT.

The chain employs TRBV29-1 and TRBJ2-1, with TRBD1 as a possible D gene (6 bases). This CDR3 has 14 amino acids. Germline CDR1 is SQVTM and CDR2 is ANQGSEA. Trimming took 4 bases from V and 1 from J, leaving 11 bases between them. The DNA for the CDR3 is TGCAGCGTTGGGGCAGGGGCATCCTACAATGAGCAGTTCTTC. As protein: CSVGAGASYNEQFF.

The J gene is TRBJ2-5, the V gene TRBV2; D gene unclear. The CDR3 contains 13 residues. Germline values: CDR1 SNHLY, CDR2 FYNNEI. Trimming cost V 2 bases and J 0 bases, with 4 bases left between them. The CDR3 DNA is TGTGCCAGCAGTGAATTTTACCAAGAGACCCAGTACTTC. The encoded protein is CASSEFYQETQYF.

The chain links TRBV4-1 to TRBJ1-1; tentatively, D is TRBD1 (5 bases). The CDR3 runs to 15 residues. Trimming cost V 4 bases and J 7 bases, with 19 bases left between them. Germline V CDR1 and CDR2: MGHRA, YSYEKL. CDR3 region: CASSPRGFGPHEAFF. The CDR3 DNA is TGCGCCAGCAGCCCCCGGGGGTTTGGGCCTCATGAAGCTTTCTTT.

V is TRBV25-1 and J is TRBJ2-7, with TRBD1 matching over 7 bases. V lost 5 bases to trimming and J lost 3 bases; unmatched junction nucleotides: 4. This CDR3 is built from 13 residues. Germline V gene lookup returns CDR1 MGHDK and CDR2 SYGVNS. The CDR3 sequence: CASSPTGDYEQYV. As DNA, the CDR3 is TGTGCCAGCAGTCCCACAGGGGACTACGAGCAGTACGTC.

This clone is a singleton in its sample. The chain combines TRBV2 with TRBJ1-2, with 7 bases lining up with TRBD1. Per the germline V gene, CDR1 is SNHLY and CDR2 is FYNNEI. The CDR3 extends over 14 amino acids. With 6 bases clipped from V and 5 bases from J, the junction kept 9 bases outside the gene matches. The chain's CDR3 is CASRNRGGVYGYTF. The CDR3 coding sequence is TGTGCCAGCAGAAACAGGGGCGGGGTGTATGGCTACACCTTC.

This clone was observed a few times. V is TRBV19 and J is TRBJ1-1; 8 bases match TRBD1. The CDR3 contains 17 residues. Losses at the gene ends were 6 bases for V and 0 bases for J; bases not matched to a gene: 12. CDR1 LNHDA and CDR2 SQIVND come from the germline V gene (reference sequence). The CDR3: CASSDRGQGPMNTEAFF. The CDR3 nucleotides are TGTGCCAGTAGCGACAGAGGACAGGGACCAATGAACACTGAAGCTTTCTTT.

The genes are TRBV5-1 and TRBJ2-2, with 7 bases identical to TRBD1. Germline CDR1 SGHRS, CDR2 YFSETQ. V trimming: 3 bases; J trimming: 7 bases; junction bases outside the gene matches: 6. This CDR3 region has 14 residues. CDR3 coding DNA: TGCGCCAGCAGCTATTACAGGGGTAACGGGGAGCTGTTTTTT. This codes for CASSYYRGNGELFF.